The 13 T cell receptor beta chains below come from one sample, sequenced in a study of blood T cell repertoires in COVID-19. TCRdb keeps only in-frame clones here, not all; method: immunoSEQ multiplex PCR. The sample has about 110,000 clones; 65% to 85% are singletons. Sequenced: peripheral blood. The receptors were sampled from a woman in her 70s with acute or convalescent COVID-19.

This clone appeared a few times. This chain joins TRBV5-1 and TRBJ2-5, with a tentative D call TRBD2 (6 bases). The germline V and J ends were trimmed by 0 bases and 5 bases, with 17 bases remaining between them. Germline loops: CDR1 SGHRS, CDR2 YFSETQ. The CDR3 length is 16 residues. In DNA form, the CDR3 reads TGCGCCAGCAGCTTGGGAGGGGCTCTGGCGGGGGAGACCCAGTACTTC. This gives the protein CASSLGGALAGETQYF.

V usage is TRBV5-1 and J usage is TRBJ2-5, with 8 positions matching TRBD2. Germline V gene lookup returns CDR1 SGHRS and CDR2 YFSETQ. V was pared by 4 bases and J by 2 bases, with 16 bases of the junction left unmatched. This CDR3 contains 18 residues. The CDR3 protein is CASSAGREELAAQETQYF. The CDR3 nucleotides read TGCGCCAGCAGCGCGGGACGGGAGGAACTAGCGGCTCAAGAGACCCAGTACTTC.

The chain is built from TRBV5-6 and TRBJ1-2, with D possibly being TRBD1 (5 bases). There are 14 residues in the CDR3. V lost 1 base and J lost 5, with 12 bases in between. Germline-derived CDR1 and CDR2 are SGHDT and YYEEEE. The CDR3 loop is CASSLIGVRYGYTF. The CDR3 DNA reads as TGTGCCAGCAGCTTGATAGGGGTCCGGTATGGCTACACCTTC.

V usage is TRBV4-1 and J usage is TRBJ2-2; TRBD2 matches 11 bases. The CDR3 has 18 residues. V lost 0 bases to trimming and J lost 0 bases; unmatched junction nucleotides: 3. The germline CDR1 and CDR2 sequences are MGHRA and YSYEKL. This chain's CDR3 is CASSQDGTSGANTGELFF. The CDR3 DNA sequence: TGCGCCAGCAGCCAAGACGGGACTAGCGGAGCGAACACCGGGGAGCTGTTTTTT.

By share, this clone counts as medium-sized (0.01 to 0.1%). This sequence joins TRBV7-9 and TRBJ2-7; D is possibly TRBD1 (5 bases). Trimming cost V 6 bases and J 1 base, with 16 bases left between them. CDR1 SEHNR and CDR2 FQNEAQ come from the germline V gene (reference sequence). This CDR3 spans 15 amino acids. The CDR3 protein is CASRPFLQESYEQYF. The CDR3, as DNA: TGTGCCAGCAGACCTTTCCTACAGGAGTCCTACGAGCAGTACTTC.

This chain connects TRBV9 to TRBJ2-2, with no clear D. The CDR3 has 14 amino acids. Germline values: CDR1 SGDLS, CDR2 YYNGEE. V was cut by 3 bases and J by 5 bases, with 11 bases left in between. CDR3 region: CASSALGATGELFF. In DNA, the CDR3 is TGTGCCAGCAGCGCCCTAGGCGCAACCGGGGAGCTGTTTTTT. Combining the CDR3 with reference TRBV9 and TRBJ2-2 gives the whole variable domain DSGVTQTPKHLITATGQRVTLRCSPRSGDLSVYWYQQSLDQGLQFLIQYYNGEERAKGNILERFSAQQFPDLHSELNLSSLELGDSALYFCASSALGATGELFFGEGSRLTVL.

The chain recombines TRBV5-6 with TRBJ2-1; D is undetermined. This CDR3 spans 16 amino acids. CDR1 is SGHDT, CDR2 YYEEEE, per germline. The V and J ends lost 0 bases and 0 bases respectively, with 10 bases between them. The chain's CDR3 is CASSLGPLSSYNEQFF. The CDR3 DNA reads as TGTGCCAGCAGCTTGGGTCCCTTGAGCTCCTACAATGAGCAGTTCTTC.

The genes are TRBV19 and TRBJ1-5; no firm D call. CDR3 length equals 14 residues. Germline V lookup: CDR1 LNHDA, CDR2 SQIVND (reference sequence). V was trimmed by 0 bases and J by 1 base, leaving 4 bases between them. The CDR3 nucleotides are TGTGCCAGTAGTATAGACCAGAGCAATCAGCCCCAGCATTTT. Translation: CASSIDQSNQPQHF.

V usage is TRBV6-4 and J usage is TRBJ2-1; D is possibly TRBD2 (6 bases). V was trimmed by 4 bases and J by 10 bases, leaving 14 bases between them. Germline V lookup: CDR1 MRHNA, CDR2 SNTAGT. This CDR3 has 13 amino acids. CDR3 sequence (DNA): TGTGCCAGCAGTGGACGGGAGCGAGGGGAGCAGTTCTTC. It translates to CASSGRERGEQFF.

This chain joins TRBV7-9 and TRBJ1-4; 10 bases agree with TRBD1. The CDR3 is 15 amino acids. V was pared by 2 bases and J by 8 bases, with 5 bases of the junction left unmatched. CDR1 and CDR2 (germline): SEHNR, FQNEAQ (reference sequence). CDR3 protein: CASSLQTGGGEKLFF. DNA of the CDR3: TGTGCCAGCAGCTTACAGACAGGGGGCGGGGAAAAACTGTTTTTT.

The CDR3, as DNA: TGCGCCAGCAGCCAATCCCGCGGAGGGGAGACTAGCGGGTTTGGGAATGAGCAGTTCTTC. Its protein is CASSQSRGGETSGFGNEQFF. J is TRBJ2-1 and V is TRBV4-1, with 10 positions matching TRBD2. V trimming: 2 bases; J trimming: 7 bases; junction bases outside the gene matches: 20. The CDR3 has 20 residues. Germline assignment: CDR1 MGHRA and CDR2 YSYEKL.

This clone showed up just once. The gene calls are TRBV29-1 and TRBJ2-7; D might be TRBD1 (6 bases). V lost 1 base to trimming and J lost 6 bases, with 7 bases between them. Per the germline V gene, CDR1 is SQVTM and CDR2 is ANQGSEA. The CDR3 is 11 amino acids. The CDR3: CSVEAGVEQYF. DNA of the CDR3: TGCAGCGTTGAAGCAGGGGTCGAGCAGTACTTC.

The chain employs TRBV5-6 and TRBJ2-7; a possible D gene is TRBD2 (5 bases). Germline CDR1 and CDR2: SGHDT and YYEEEE. CDR3 length: 16 residues. The V end lost 1 base, the J end lost 0 bases, and 14 bases lay between the germline ends. This chain's CDR3 is CASSLILVAGSYEQYF. As DNA, the CDR3 is TGTGCCAGCAGCTTGATACTAGTTGCCGGCTCCTACGAGCAGTACTTC.